These 15 T cell receptor beta chains were sequenced from one sample in a study of blood T cells in healthy people across ages. With a J-beta primer mix and a sample-barcoded 5' primer, a second PCR ran roughly 6 to 11 cycles. Each CDR3 protein gets one entry after TCRdb re-called the 5' RACE reads with MiXCR. This table has about 1,500,000 distinct CDR3 sequences, around 39% appearing once. The material sequenced was blood. These receptor sequences come from a woman aged 18-29 years in good health.

V usage is TRBV5-5 and J usage is TRBJ2-7; maybe TRBD2 (6 bases). Germline V CDR1 and CDR2: SGHKS, YYEKEE (reference sequence). The CDR3 runs 17 residues. The V end lost 4 bases, the J end lost 0 bases, and 20 bases lay between the germline ends. CDR3 in amino acids: CASSPVDSGRSSYEQYF. CDR3 bases: TGTGCCAGCAGCCCCGTTGATAGCGGAAGGAGCTCCTACGAGCAGTACTTC.

J is TRBJ1-1 and V is TRBV20-1; TRBD1 agrees at 7 bases. This CDR3 has 14 amino acids. From germline, CDR1 is DFQATT and CDR2 SNEGSKA (reference sequence). J lost 4 bases, V lost 5 bases, and 10 bases had no gene match. The CDR3 DNA reads as TGCAGTGCTCAGCCTACAGGGGATATCACTGAAGCTTTCTTT. It codes for CSAQPTGDITEAFF.

This chain links TRBV5-1 with TRBJ2-5, with 16 nucleotides matching TRBD2. The length of the CDR3 is 16 residues. Germline-derived CDR1 and CDR2 are SGHRS and YFSETQ. With 2 bases clipped from V and 5 bases from J, the junction kept 3 bases outside the gene matches. The CDR3 DNA sequence: TGCGCCAGCAGCTTTTCGGGACTAGCGGGAGGGGAGACCCAGTACTTC. Its translation: CASSFSGLAGGETQYF.

V and J are TRBV7-2 and TRBJ2-7; TRBD2 aligns across 7 bases. CDR1 is SGHTA and CDR2 is FQGNSA in the germline V gene. This CDR3 spans 15 amino acids. V shed 3 bases and J 6 bases; nucleotides not matched to a gene: 11. CDR3 region: CASSFPASGPLEQYF. The CDR3 DNA sequence: TGTGCCAGCAGCTTCCCCGCTAGCGGACCCCTCGAGCAGTACTTC.

V is TRBV20-1 and J is TRBJ2-5; TRBD1 matches 7 bases. The germline V gene encodes CDR1 DFQATT and CDR2 SNEGSKA (reference sequence). V was clipped by 4 bases and J by 11 bases; unmatched bases: 7. The CDR3 loop spans 11 amino acids. CDR3 coding DNA: TGCAGTGCTAACCCACAGGGACAGCAGTACTTC. Translating gives CSANPQGQQYF.

Note on this clonotype: No conserved phenylalanine or tryptophan is present at the end of the CDR3, so a read error is the likely explanation. J is TRBJ1-2 and V is TRBV7-2; TRBD1 is a possible D gene (6 bases). V was pared by 7 bases and J by 0 bases, with 9 bases between. CDR1 is SGHTA and CDR2 is FQGNSA in the germline V gene. The length of the CDR3 is 13 residues. The CDR3 DNA sequence: TGTGCCAGCAATAAGGGGGCTAACTATGGCTACACCTTA. Its translation: CASNKGANYGYTL.

The V gene is TRBV6-6, the J gene TRBJ2-3; D not certain. The germline V gene encodes CDR1 MNHNY and CDR2 SVGAGI (reference sequence). Trimming removed 2 bases from V and 2 bases from J, with 8 bases in between. This CDR3 is built from 14 residues. CDR3: CASSYPETTDTQYF. In DNA, the CDR3 is TGTGCCAGCAGTTACCCAGAAACCACAGATACGCAGTATTTT.

The gene calls are TRBV5-1 and TRBJ2-7, with D tentatively TRBD1 (5 bases). Trimming removed 0 bases from V and 3 bases from J, with 13 bases in between. The V gene's germline CDR1 is SGHRS and CDR2 YFSETQ. This CDR3 is 15 amino acids long. The DNA of the CDR3 is TGCGCCAGCAGCTTGGCGTCAGGGCTAAACTACGAGCAGTACTTC. Protein: CASSLASGLNYEQYF. The full variable domain, completed using reference TRBV5-1 and TRBJ2-7, is KAGVTQTPRYLIKTRGQQVTLSCSPISGHRSVSWYQQTPGQGLQFLFEYFSETQRNKGNFPGRFSGRQFSNSRSEMNVSTLELGDSALYLCASSLASGLNYEQYFGPGTRLTVT.

The CDR3 loop is CSAPRTGSPRDEQYF. The CDR3 region has the DNA TGCAGTGCCCCTCGAACCGGGTCCCCCAGAGACGAGCAGTACTTC. The genes are TRBV20-1 and TRBJ2-7, with D uncertain. CDR1 and CDR2 (germline): DFQATT, SNEGSKA (reference sequence). This CDR3 region has 15 residues. The V end lost 6 bases, the J end lost 5 bases, and 23 bases lay between the germline ends.

The sample holds a few counts of this clonotype. The genes are TRBV5-1 and TRBJ2-5; D remains ambiguous. Germline CDR1 SGHRS, CDR2 YFSETQ. CDR3 length: 14 residues. V was cut by 4 bases and J by 4 bases, with 14 bases left in between. As DNA, the CDR3 is TGCGCCAGCAGCCAACTCCAGCCCGCAGAGACCCAGTACTTC. It encodes CASSQLQPAETQYF.

This clonotype came up a few times. The CDR3 DNA reads TGTGCCAGCATAAAGGGGCTCAAGCTGGGGGGCACTGAAGCTTTCTTT. Encoded protein: CASIKGLKLGGTEAFF. This chain links TRBV2 with TRBJ1-1, with a weak D call TRBD1 (5 bases). V was shortened by 7 bases and J by 4 bases, with 22 bases between the two germline ends. CDR3 length: 16 residues. The V gene's germline CDR1 is SNHLY and CDR2 FYNNEI.

The CDR3 nucleotides are TGTGCCAGCAGGGGGGACAACAAGGAGACTGAAGCTTTCTTT. Translating gives CASRGDNKETEAFF. J is TRBJ1-1 and V is TRBV12-3 or TRBV12-4, with a possible D match to TRBD1 (6 bases). The CDR3 is 14 residues long. The V and J ends lost 6 bases and 5 bases respectively, with 16 bases between them.

The V gene is TRBV25-1, the J gene TRBJ2-5, with D possibly matching TRBD2 (6 bases). This CDR3 region has 15 residues. The V and J ends lost 1 base and 1 base respectively, with 10 bases between them. Per germline, CDR1 MGHDK and CDR2 SYGVNS. The CDR3 spells CASSEFSGSQETQYF. The CDR3 region has the DNA TGTGCCAGCAGTGAATTTTCCGGGAGCCAAGAGACCCAGTACTTC.

The chain links TRBV12-3 or TRBV12-4 to TRBJ1-1; TRBD1 matches 9 bases. After removal of 5 bases from V and 5 bases from J, the junction contained 6 bases not matched to a gene. This CDR3 comprises 14 residues. The CDR3 spells CASSKGQGITEAFF. CDR3 nucleotides: TGTGCCAGCAGTAAGGGACAGGGAATAACTGAAGCTTTCTTT.

This clonotype was seen a single time. This sequence joins TRBV3-1 and TRBJ2-7; 7 bases are a match to TRBD1. The ends lost 4 bases at V and 5 bases at J; junction bases unmatched: 5. Germline CDR1 and CDR2: LGHDT and YNNKEL (reference sequence). This CDR3 comprises 13 residues. The CDR3 nucleotides are TGTGCCAGCAGCCGACAGGGTTCGGACGAGCAGTACTTC. Amino acid sequence: CASSRQGSDEQYF.